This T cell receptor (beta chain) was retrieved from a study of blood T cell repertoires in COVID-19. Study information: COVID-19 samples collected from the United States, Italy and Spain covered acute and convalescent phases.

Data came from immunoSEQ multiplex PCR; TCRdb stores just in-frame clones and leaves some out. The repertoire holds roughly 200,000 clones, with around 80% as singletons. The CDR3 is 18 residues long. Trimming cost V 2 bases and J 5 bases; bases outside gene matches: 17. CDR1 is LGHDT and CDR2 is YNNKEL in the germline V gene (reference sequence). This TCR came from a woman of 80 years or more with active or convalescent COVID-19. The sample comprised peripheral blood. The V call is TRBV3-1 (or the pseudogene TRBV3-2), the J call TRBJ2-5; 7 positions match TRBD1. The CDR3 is CASSQLPRQTGAEETQYF. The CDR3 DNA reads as TGTGCCAGCAGCCAATTACCCAGGCAAACAGGGGCGGAGGAGACCCAGTACTTC.